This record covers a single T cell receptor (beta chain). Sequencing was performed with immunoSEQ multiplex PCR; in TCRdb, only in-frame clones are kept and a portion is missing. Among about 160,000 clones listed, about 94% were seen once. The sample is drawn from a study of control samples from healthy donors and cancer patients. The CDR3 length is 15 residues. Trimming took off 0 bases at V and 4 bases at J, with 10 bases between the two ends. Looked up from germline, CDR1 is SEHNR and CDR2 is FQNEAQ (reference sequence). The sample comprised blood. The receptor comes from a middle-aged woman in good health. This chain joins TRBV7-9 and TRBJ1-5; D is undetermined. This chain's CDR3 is CASSLAETANQPQHF. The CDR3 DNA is TGTGCCAGCAGCTTAGCGGAGACGGCTAATCAGCCCCAGCATTTT.